This TCR beta chain comes out of a study of shared clonotypes between healthy human individuals. Study-wide results and limits: Clonotypes which were not shared had lower generation probabilities than clonotypes that all four donors shared.

Running of the assay took place at deep level. Clones were sequenced by immunoSEQ multiplex PCR, and TCRdb holds only the in-frame ones, with some missing. The sample contains about 2.1 million clones, 85% to 95% of which appear only once. This CDR3 region has 12 residues. The germline V gene has CDR1 GTSNPN and CDR2 SVGIG (reference sequence). The ends lost 2 bases at V and 7 bases at J; junction bases unmatched: 4. With regard to this clone: Antigen specificity is unknown.

It was CD45RO-negative cells, positively selected for CCR7, that made up naive CD8 cells, with terminally differentiated effector memory CD45RA+ cells excluded. The sample taken for sequencing was naive CD8+ T cells from PBMCs. The sequence was obtained from a young man in good health. Some clones in this sample may be carry-over from other donors' samples. The chain carries TRBV30 and TRBJ1-1, with 7 bases matching TRBD1. The chain's CDR3 is CAWSLGQFEAFF. For the CDR3, the DNA is TGTGCCTGGAGTCTGGGACAGTTTGAAGCTTTCTTT.